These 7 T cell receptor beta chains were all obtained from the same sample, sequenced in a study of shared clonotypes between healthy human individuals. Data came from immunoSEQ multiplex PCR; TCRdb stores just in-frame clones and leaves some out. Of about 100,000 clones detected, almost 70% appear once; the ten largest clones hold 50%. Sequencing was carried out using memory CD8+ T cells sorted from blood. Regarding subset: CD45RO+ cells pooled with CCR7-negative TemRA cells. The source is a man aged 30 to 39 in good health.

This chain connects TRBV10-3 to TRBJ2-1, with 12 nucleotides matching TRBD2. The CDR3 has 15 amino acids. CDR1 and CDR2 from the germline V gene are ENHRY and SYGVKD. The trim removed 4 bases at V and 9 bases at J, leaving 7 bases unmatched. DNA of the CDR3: TGTGCCATCAGTGGTCTAGCGGGAGGGTTTAGTGAGCAGTTCTTC. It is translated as CAISGLAGGFSEQFF.

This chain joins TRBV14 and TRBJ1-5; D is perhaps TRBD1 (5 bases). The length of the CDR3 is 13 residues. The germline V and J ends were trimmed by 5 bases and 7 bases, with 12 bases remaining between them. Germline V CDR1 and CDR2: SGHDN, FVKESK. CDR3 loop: CASSSQWGQPQHF. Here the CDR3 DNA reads TGTGCCAGCAGCTCACAGTGGGGCCAGCCCCAGCATTTT.

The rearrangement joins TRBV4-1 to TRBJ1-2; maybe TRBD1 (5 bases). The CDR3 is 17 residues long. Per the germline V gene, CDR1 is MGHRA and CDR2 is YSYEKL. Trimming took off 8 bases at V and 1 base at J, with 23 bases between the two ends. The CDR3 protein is CASGAGYPFPHNYGYTF. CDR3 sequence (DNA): TGCGCCAGCGGGGCAGGTTATCCTTTTCCCCATAACTATGGCTACACCTTC.

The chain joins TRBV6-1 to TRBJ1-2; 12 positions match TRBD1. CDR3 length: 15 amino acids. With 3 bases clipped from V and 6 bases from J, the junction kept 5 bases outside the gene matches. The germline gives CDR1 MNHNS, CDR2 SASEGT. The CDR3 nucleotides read TGTGCCAGCAGTGATACCGGGACAGGGGGCCATGGCTACACCTTC. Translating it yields CASSDTGTGGHGYTF.

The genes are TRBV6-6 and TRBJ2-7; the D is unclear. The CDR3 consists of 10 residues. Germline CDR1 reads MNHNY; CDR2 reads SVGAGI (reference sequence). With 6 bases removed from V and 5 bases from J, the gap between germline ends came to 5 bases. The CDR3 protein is CASRGNEQYF. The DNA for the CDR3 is TGTGCCAGCAGGGGGAACGAGCAGTACTTC.

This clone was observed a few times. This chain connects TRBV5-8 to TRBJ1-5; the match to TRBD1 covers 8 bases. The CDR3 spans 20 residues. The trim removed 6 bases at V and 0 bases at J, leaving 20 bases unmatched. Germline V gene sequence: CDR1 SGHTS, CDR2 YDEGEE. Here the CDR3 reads CASTPPVPGQAFYSNQPQHF. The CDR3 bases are TGTGCCAGCACCCCGCCCGTCCCGGGACAGGCTTTCTATAGCAATCAGCCCCAGCATTTT.

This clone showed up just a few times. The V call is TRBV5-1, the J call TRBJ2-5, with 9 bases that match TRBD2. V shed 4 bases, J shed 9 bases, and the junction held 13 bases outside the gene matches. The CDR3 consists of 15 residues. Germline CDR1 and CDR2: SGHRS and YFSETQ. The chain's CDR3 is CASSPTRTSAMPQYF. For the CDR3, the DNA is TGCGCCAGCAGCCCCACACGGACTAGCGCCATGCCCCAGTACTTC.